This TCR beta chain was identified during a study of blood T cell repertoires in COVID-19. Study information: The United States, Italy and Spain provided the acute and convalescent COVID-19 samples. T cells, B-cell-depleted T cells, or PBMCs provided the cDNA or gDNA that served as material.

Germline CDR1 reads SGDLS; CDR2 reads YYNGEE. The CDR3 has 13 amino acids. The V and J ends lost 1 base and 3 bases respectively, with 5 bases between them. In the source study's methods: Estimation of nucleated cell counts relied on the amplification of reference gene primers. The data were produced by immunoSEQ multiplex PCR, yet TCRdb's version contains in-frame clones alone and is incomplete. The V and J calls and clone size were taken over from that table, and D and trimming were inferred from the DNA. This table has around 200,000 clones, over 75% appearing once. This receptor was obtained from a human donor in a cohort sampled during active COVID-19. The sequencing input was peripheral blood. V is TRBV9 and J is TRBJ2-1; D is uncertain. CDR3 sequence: CASSVHSYNEQFF. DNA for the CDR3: TGTGCCAGCAGCGTACACAGCTACAATGAGCAGTTCTTC.